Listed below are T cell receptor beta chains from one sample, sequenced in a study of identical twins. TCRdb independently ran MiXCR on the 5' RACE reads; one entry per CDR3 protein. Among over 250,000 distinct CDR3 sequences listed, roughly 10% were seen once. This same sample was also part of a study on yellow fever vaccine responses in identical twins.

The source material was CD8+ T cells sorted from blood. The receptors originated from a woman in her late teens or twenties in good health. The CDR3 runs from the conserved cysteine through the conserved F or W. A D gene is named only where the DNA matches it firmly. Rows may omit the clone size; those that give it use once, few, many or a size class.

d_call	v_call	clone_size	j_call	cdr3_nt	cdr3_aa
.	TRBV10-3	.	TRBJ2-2	TGTGCCATCAGTAGCCCCGGGGAGCTGTTTTTT	CAISSPGELFF
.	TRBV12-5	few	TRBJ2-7	TGTGCTAGTGGTGAGGGGTACGAGCAGTACTTC	CASGEGYEQYF
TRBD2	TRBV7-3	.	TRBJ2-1	TGTGCCAGCAGCTCGGGGAGGGGAGCCAAGCAGTTCTTC	CASSSGRGAKQFF
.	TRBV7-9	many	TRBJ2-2	TGTGCCAGCAGATCAACCGGGGAGCTGTTTTTT	CASRSTGELFF
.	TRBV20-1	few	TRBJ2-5	TGCAGTGCTAGGGCGGTTGCGGGGGCCCGAGAGACCCAGTACTTC	CSARAVAGARETQYF
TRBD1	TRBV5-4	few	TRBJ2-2	TGTGCCAGCAGCCCGGGACAGAAAGCGAACACCGGGGAGCTGTTTTTT	CASSPGQKANTGELFF
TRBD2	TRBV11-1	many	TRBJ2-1	TGTGCCAGCAGCTTACCCCTAGCGGGAGGCTTCGGCTCCTACAATGAGCAGTTCTTC	CASSLPLAGGFGSYNEQFF
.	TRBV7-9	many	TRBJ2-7	TGTGCCAGCAGCACAGGACTATCCACCTACGAGCAGTACTTC	CASSTGLSTYEQYF
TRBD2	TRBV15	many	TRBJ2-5	TGTGCCACGCAGTCCTCCTTAGCGGGGGGTCAAGAGACCCAGTACTTC	CATQSSLAGGQETQYF
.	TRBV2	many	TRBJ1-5	TGTGCCAGCAGTGAATTCCATGCGAATCAGCCCCAGCATTTT	CASSEFHANQPQHF
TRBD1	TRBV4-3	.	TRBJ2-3	TGCGCCAGCAGCCAACAACAGGGGTTAGGAGATACGCAGTATTTT	CASSQQQGLGDTQYF
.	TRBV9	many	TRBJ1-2	TGTGCCAGCGGTGGAAACTATGGCTACACCTTC	CASGGNYGYTF
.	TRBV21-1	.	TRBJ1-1	TGTGCCAGCAGCCCCCGGGCCTTTAGCATGAACACTGAAGCTTTCTTT	CASSPRAFSMNTEAFF
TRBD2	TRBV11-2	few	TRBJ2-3	TGTGCCAGCAGCTACCATCGTCGCGGGAGAGCGTGGGGCACAGATACGCAGTATTTT	CASSYHRRGRAWGTDTQYF
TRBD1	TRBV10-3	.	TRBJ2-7	TGTGCCATCAGTGAGTCGGAGGGACAGGGATACGAGCAGTACTTC	CAISESEGQGYEQYF
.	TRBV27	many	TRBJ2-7	TGTGCCAGCAGTTCAGGGGTCTCCTACGAGCAGTACTTC	CASSSGVSYEQYF
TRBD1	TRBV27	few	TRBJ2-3	TGTGCCAGCACGGACAGGGAGGAATCAGATACGCAGTATTTT	CASTDREESDTQYF
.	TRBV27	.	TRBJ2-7	TGTGCCAGCAGTCCCTTTGCAGGGACTTACGAGCAGTACTTC	CASSPFAGTYEQYF
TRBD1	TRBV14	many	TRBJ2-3	TGTGCCAGCAGCCACGGACAGGGGACGACAGATACGCAGTATTTT	CASSHGQGTTDTQYF
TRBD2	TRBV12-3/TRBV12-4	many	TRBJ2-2	TGTGCCAGCAGTGCCGAGCGGGAGGGCTTCGGGGAGCTGTTTTTT	CASSAEREGFGELFF
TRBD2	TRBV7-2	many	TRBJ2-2	TGTGCCAGCAGCCTCACCGGGCTAGCGGGAACCGGGGAGCTGTTTTTT	CASSLTGLAGTGELFF
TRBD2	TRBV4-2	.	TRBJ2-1	TGTGCCAGCAGCCAAGCCAGCGGGGGACACAATGAGCAGTTCTTC	CASSQASGGHNEQFF
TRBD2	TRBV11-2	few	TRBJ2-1	TGTGCCAGCAGCCCAGGACTAGACGTCTACAATGAGCAGTTCTTC	CASSPGLDVYNEQFF
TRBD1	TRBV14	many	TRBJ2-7	TGTGCCAGCAGCCAGATGGACAGGGGGACCTACGAGCAGTACTTC	CASSQMDRGTYEQYF
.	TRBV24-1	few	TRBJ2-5	TGTGCCACCAGTGCCTCCCGACAGGCGTTCGTGTCCCAAGAGACCCAGTACTTC	CATSASRQAFVSQETQYF
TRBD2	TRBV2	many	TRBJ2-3	TGTGCCAGCAGTCTAACTAGCGGGAGTTCAGATACGCAGTATTTT	CASSLTSGSSDTQYF
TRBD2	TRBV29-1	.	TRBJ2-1	TGCAGCGCCTGGACTAGCCAACAGCAGTTCTTC	CSAWTSQQQFF
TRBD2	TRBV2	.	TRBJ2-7	TGTGCCAGCAGTGAAGCTGGCGGGAGGTACTACGAGCAGTACTTC	CASSEAGGRYYEQYF
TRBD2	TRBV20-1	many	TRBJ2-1	TGCAGTGCTAGGGACCGACTAGCGGGAGGTAATGAGCAGTTCTTC	CSARDRLAGGNEQFF
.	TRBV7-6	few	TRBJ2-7	TGTGCCAGCAGCCCCCATCAGGGTACCTACGAGCAGTACTTC	CASSPHQGTYEQYF
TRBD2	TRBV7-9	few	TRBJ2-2	TGTGCCAGCAGCTTAGTAGCGGGAGTAAGAACCGGGGAGCTGTTTTTT	CASSLVAGVRTGELFF
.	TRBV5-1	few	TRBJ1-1	TGCGCCAGCAGCTTGGACAGGCCGAACCTGAACACTGAAGCTTTCTTT	CASSLDRPNLNTEAFF
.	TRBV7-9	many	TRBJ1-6	TGTGCCAGCAGCTTAGGGGCCTCACCCCTCCACTTT	CASSLGASPLHF
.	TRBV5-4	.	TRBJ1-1	TGTGCCAGCAGCTGGCCGAATGGCCCTGAAGCTTTCTTT	CASSWPNGPEAFF
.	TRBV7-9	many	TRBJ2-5	TGTGCCAGCAGCCCCCCGGAGGCCCACCAAGAGACCCAGTACTTC	CASSPPEAHQETQYF
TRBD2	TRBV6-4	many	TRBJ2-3	TGTGCCAGCAGTGAATCGACTAGCGGGGACACAGATACGCAGTATTTT	CASSESTSGDTDTQYF
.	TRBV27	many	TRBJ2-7	TGTGCCAGCAGTTTAAGCGTGAGATACGAGCAGTACTTC	CASSLSVRYEQYF
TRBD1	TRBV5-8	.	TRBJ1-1	TGTGCCAGCAGCAGGGACAGGCGGAACACTGAAGCTTTCTTT	CASSRDRRNTEAFF
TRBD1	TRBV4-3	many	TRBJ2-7	TGCGCCAGCAGCCAATTTAGGGGGCCCTCCTACGAGCAGTACTTC	CASSQFRGPSYEQYF
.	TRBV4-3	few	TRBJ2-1	TGCGCCAGCAGCCAAGATCTGGAAGATGAGCAGTTCTTC	CASSQDLEDEQFF
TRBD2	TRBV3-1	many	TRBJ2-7	TGTGCCAGCAGCCGAAGTACCGGGACTAGCGGCTCCTACGAGCAGTACTTC	CASSRSTGTSGSYEQYF
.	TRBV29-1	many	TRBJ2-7	TGCAGCGTTGAAGAACCCGGGCGGGGCTACGAGCAGTACTTC	CSVEEPGRGYEQYF
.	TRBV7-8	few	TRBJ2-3	TGTGCCAGCAGCTGGGATGACCGGGACACCAACACAGATACGCAGTATTTT	CASSWDDRDTNTDTQYF
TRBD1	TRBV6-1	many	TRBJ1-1	TGTGCCAGCAGTCTCAGACAGGGCCAAACTGAAGCTTTCTTT	CASSLRQGQTEAFF
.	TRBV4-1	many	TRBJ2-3	TGCGCCAGCAGCCAAGATTGGGACGTACGAATTGCAGATACGCAGTATTTT	CASSQDWDVRIADTQYF
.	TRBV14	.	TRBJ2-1	TGTGCCAGCAGCCAAGAGGGATGGACCGCGGCCGAGCAGTTCTTC	CASSQEGWTAAEQFF
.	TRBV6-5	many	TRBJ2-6	TGTGCCAGCAGTTACATGGGGGCTGGGGCCAACGTCCTGACTTTC	CASSYMGAGANVLTF
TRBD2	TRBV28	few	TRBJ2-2	TGTGCCAGCACATACAGGGAGCCAACGGGACTAGCGGGTACCGACGGGGGGGAGCTGTTTTTT	CASTYREPTGLAGTDGGELFF
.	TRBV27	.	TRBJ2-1	TGTGCCAGCAGTGAAGGCAGGGTGATGGACAATGAGCAGTTCTTC	CASSEGRVMDNEQFF
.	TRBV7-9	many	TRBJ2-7	TGTGCCAGCAGCTTTTCCTTGAGCGACGAGCAGTACTTC	CASSFSLSDEQYF
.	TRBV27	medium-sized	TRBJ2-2	TGTGCCAGCAGTCAAAGTTCAGGAAGTAGCGGGGAGCTGTTTTTT	CASSQSSGSSGELFF
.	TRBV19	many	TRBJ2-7	TGTGCCACCTCCACCGGCCTCGAGCAGTACTTC	CATSTGLEQYF
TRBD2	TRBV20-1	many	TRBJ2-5	TGCAGTGCCGACGCTCCCTTGGCGGGGGGGGAGACCCAGTACTTC	CSADAPLAGGETQYF
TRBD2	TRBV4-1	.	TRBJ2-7	TGCGCCAGCAGCCATGCCGGACTAGCGGGTGGGGGCTCCTCCTACGAGCAGTACTTC	CASSHAGLAGGGSSYEQYF
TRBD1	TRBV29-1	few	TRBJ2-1	TGCAGCGTTGAAATTGGACAGGGGAGGAACAATGAGCAGTTCTTC	CSVEIGQGRNNEQFF
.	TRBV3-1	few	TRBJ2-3	TGTGCCAGCAGCCACAGGGGCTTTGGAACAGATACGCAGTATTTT	CASSHRGFGTDTQYF
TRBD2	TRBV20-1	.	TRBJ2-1	TGCAGTGCCTGTAGCGGGAGTATCGGGAATGAGCAGTTCTTC	CSACSGSIGNEQFF
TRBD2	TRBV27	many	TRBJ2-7	TGTGCCAGCGGTCTGGGAGGGACCTACGAGCAGTACTTC	CASGLGGTYEQYF